The rows below give T cell receptor beta chains drawn from one sample of a study of OX40 agonist ivuxolimab in advanced cancers. Method: immunoSEQ multiplex PCR; TCRdb's copy keeps in-frame clones and lacks some. The repertoire holds under 85,000 clones, with roughly 87% as singletons. The sequenced sample was CD4+ or CD8+ T cells sorted from blood, obtained in a trial of the OX40 agonist ivuxolimab. The source of these receptors is an adult with an advanced solid tumor such as melanoma, head and neck, liver or kidney cancer. CDR3s include the opening cysteine and the closing phenylalanine or tryptophan. A D gene is named only where the DNA matches it firmly. Part of the rows lack a size; the others show once, few, many or a class for expanded clones.

DNA	CDR3	size	V	J	D
TGTGCCAGCAGCTCCACCCGGGACTCCTTCTCCTACGAGCAGTACTTC	CASSSTRDSFSYEQYF	NA	TRBV7-2	TRBJ2-7	NA
TGCAGCGCCACCCCCGGCACTAACACTGAAGCTTTCTTT	CSATPGTNTEAFF	few	TRBV29-1	TRBJ1-1	NA
TGTGCCAGCAGCTTCGTTGCGGTTAACACCGGGGAGCTGTTTTTT	CASSFVAVNTGELFF	NA	TRBV7-9	TRBJ2-2	NA
TGTGCCAGCAGCTTCGCCCTAGGACAGGGGAACACTGAAGCTTTCTTT	CASSFALGQGNTEAFF	NA	TRBV11-3	TRBJ1-1	TRBD1
TGTGCCAGCAGCTTCGGACTACAGGGGCTGGGGCAAAACTATGGCTACACCTTC	CASSFGLQGLGQNYGYTF	NA	TRBV5-4	TRBJ1-2	TRBD1
TGTGCCAGCAGTTTAGGCCAGGGGCCTTTTGAGATCGGGAACACTGAAGCTTTCTTT	CASSLGQGPFEIGNTEAFF	NA	TRBV28	TRBJ1-1	NA
TGCGCCAGCAGCTTGGGGGACAGTATATACGAGCAGTACTTC	CASSLGDSIYEQYF	once	TRBV5-1	TRBJ2-7	TRBD1
TGTGCCAGCAGCTTAGACCCGGGGAGATACGAGCAGTACTTC	CASSLDPGRYEQYF	few	TRBV7-2	TRBJ2-7	NA
TGTGCCAGCAGCTCCGACTGGAGAGAGACCCAGTACTTC	CASSSDWRETQYF	NA	TRBV7-8	TRBJ2-5	NA
TGTGCCAGCAGCTCCGACACAAGCGTGAACACTGAAGCTTTCTTT	CASSSDTSVNTEAFF	NA	TRBV7-9	TRBJ1-1	NA
TGTGCCAGCAGCTTAGCGCAGGTTTCCCACTACGAGCAGTACTTC	CASSLAQVSHYEQYF	NA	TRBV7-9	TRBJ2-7	NA
TGTGCCAGCATTTGGACTAGCAGCAGTGAGCAGTTCTTC	CASIWTSSSEQFF	NA	TRBV2	TRBJ2-1	TRBD2
TGTGCCAGCTCACCACCGAGTCGGGGATGGGGGACCGGGGAGCTGTTTTTT	CASSPPSRGWGTGELFF	NA	TRBV18	TRBJ2-2	NA
TGTGCCAGCAGCTTAGACGGGACAGGGTGGAATGAGCAGTTCTTC	CASSLDGTGWNEQFF	NA	TRBV11-3	TRBJ2-1	TRBD1
TGCGCCAGCAGGAAACTAGCGGGAGGGCCCTCTCGCCACAATGAGCAGTTCTTC	CASRKLAGGPSRHNEQFF	NA	TRBV10-2	TRBJ2-1	TRBD2
TGTGCCAGCAGGCCCGGGACAGACAACTATGGCTACACCTTC	CASRPGTDNYGYTF	NA	TRBV2	TRBJ1-2	TRBD1
TGTGCCAGTAGTATTAGGAGCGGGAGGGCCTCGGGCACAGATACGCAGTATTTT	CASSIRSGRASGTDTQYF	NA	TRBV19	TRBJ2-3	TRBD2
TGCGCCAGCAGCCAGGGACAGGGGTGGGCTGAAGCTTTCTTT	CASSQGQGWAEAFF	once	TRBV5-1	TRBJ1-1	TRBD1
TGCGCCAGCAGCTCGGAGGGGTTGAATGAGCAGTTCTTC	CASSSEGLNEQFF	NA	TRBV5-1	TRBJ2-1	NA
TGTGCCAGCAGCTCCCTAAGGGGGAATGAGCAGTTCTTC	CASSSLRGNEQFF	NA	TRBV7-6	TRBJ2-1	NA
TGTGCCAGCAGCCCACCGGGGGAGACTAGCTATAACAATGAGCAGTTCTTC	CASSPPGETSYNNEQFF	NA	TRBV11-3	TRBJ2-1	TRBD2
TGTGCCAGCAGCGCGCTTAGGACGTACAATGAGCAGTTCTTC	CASSALRTYNEQFF	NA	TRBV27	TRBJ2-1	NA
TGTGCCAGCAGTTTGTTGTTCGGGGAGCTGTTTTTT	CASSLLFGELFF	NA	TRBV28	TRBJ2-2	NA
TGTGCCAGTAGCACACACGTCCCGGGGGGCGAGCAGTACTTC	CASSTHVPGGEQYF	NA	TRBV19	TRBJ2-7	TRBD2
TGTGCCAGCAGCTTAGTCCTAGGGCAGGTGGGCACTGAAGCTTTCTTT	CASSLVLGQVGTEAFF	NA	TRBV11-2	TRBJ1-1	NA
TGTGCCAGCAGCCGACGATCTGAAAAACTGTTTTTT	CASSRRSEKLFF	NA	TRBV6-1	TRBJ1-4	NA
TGCGCCAGCAGCGCTGGGGTATGGGCAGAGACCCAGTACTTC	CASSAGVWAETQYF	NA	TRBV10-1	TRBJ2-5	NA
TGCGCCAGCCATTTTTCCGGACAGAGCTATGGCTACACCTTC	CASHFSGQSYGYTF	NA	TRBV5-1	TRBJ1-2	NA